This T cell receptor (beta chain) was documented in a study of OX40 agonist ivuxolimab in advanced cancers. About the full investigation: Ivuxolimab was an agonistic, fully human IgG2 monoclonal antibody directed against OX40 (CD134), a costimulatory receptor. Intravenous ivuxolimab was administered to patients every 2 weeks at six dose levels: 0.01, 0.1, 0.3, 1.5, 3 and 10 mg/kg. Of the roughly 52 dose-escalation patients, hepatocellular carcinoma was present in around 19, melanoma in approximately 15, renal cell carcinoma in 9 and head and neck cancer in 9. In the dose-escalation cohort, approximately 83% of patients were male, and the mean age was approximately 60 years with a range of roughly 23 to 79. Prior anti-PD-1, anti-PD-L1 or anti-CTLA-4 therapy was permitted, and roughly two fifths of dose-escalation patients had received checkpoint inhibitors. Three dose-escalation patients achieved partial responses, one with hepatocellular carcinoma and two with cutaneous melanoma. Peripheral TCRbeta sequencing was intended to test whether TCR sequence diversity was altered and clonal T-cell expansion was caused by ivuxolimab. The paper reports the monotherapy dose-escalation portion (N of about 50 patients) of the phase I ivuxolimab trial. General study outcomes and caveats: At doses of 0.1 to 3.0 mg/kg, clonal expansion of both CD4+ and CD8+ blood T cells was observed from baseline to week 6. In the 0.1-3.0 mg/kg groups, partial responders were among the patients with the lowest normalized peripheral clonal expansion, particularly in CD8+ T cells. After ivuxolimab, more expanded clones were found on average in CD8+ T cells than in CD4+ T cells. Low levels of normalized T-cell clonal expansion were also seen in some patients who did not respond. Antigen specificity was not determined for the clonally expanded peripheral T cells.

The CDR3 sequence holds 13 residues, the cysteine and phenylalanine included. Kept here is only the CDR3 DNA, which spans 39 bases and is read in frame from base 1. At the junction V is shortened by 3 bases and J by 3 bases, with 8 bases in between. Per the germline V gene, MNHNS is the CDR1 and SASEGT is the CDR2. Patients with autoimmune disease history or receiving systemic immunosuppression were excluded from the trial. In every dose cohort, peripheral blood was drawn for TCR sequencing at baseline, cycle 4 day 1, and cycle 7 day 1. The samples were taken from a phase I, first-in-human, multicenter, open-label dose-escalation trial of ivuxolimab. The trial enrolled adults with locally advanced or metastatic head and neck squamous cell, hepatocellular, melanoma or renal cell carcinoma. Before TCR sequencing, CD4+ T cells and CD8+ T cells were sorted from peripheral blood as separate populations.

A remark on this clone: It lacks a known antigen. No base quality values were provided; no much bigger clone lies one nucleotide off.

Genomic DNA was extracted from sorted cells for sequencing of the TCRbeta CDR3 region. TCRbeta CDR3 regions were sequenced using the immunoSEQ Assay. TCRdb stores this immuneACCESS table with in-frame sequences only. Part of the clones is absent; in the studies checked, under half of the shortfall reflects unresolved V genes, and no reason is known for the rest. The sample table contains approximately 86,000 clones; only one count was recorded for around 90% of them. The biggest ten clones account for approximately 0.3% of the sample. This TCR came from an adult with an advanced solid tumor such as melanoma, head and neck, liver or kidney cancer. The chain is made from TRBV6-1 and TRBJ2-5, with TRBD2 as a weak D call on 6 bases. The source material was CD4+ or CD8+ T cells sorted from blood, sampled in a trial of the OX40 agonist ivuxolimab. The CDR3 reads as follows: CASSDWGEETQYF. The DNA reads TGTGCCAGCAGTGATTGGGGGGAAGAGACCCAGTACTTC.